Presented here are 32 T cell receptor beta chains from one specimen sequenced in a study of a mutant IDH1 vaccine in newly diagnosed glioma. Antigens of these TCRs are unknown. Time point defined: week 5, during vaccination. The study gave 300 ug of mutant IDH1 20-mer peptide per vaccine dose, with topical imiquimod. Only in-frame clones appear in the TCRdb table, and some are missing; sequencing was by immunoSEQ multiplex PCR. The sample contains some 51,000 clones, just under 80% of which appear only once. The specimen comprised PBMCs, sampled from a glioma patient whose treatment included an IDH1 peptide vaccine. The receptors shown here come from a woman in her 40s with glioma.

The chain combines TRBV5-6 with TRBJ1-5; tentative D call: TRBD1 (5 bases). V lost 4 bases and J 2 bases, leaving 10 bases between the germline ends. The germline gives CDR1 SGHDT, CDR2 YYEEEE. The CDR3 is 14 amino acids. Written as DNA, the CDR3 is TGTGCCAGCAGCCCGGGGGATGGCAATCAGCCCCAGCATTTT. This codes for CASSPGDGNQPQHF.

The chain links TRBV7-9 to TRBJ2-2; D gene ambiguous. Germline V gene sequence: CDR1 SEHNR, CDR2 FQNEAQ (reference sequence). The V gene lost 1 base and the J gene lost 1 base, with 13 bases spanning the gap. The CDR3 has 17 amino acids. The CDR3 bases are TGTGCCAGCAGCTTAGTGTGGGCCTTAGAGAACACCGGGGAGCTGTTTTTT. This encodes CASSLVWALENTGELFF.

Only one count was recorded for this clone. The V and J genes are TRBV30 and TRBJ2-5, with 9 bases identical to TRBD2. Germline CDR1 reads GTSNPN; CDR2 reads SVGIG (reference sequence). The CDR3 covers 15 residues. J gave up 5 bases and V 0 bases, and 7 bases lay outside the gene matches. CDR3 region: CAWSVLRGGWETQYF. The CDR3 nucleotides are TGTGCCTGGAGTGTACTGCGGGGGGGCTGGGAGACCCAGTACTTC.

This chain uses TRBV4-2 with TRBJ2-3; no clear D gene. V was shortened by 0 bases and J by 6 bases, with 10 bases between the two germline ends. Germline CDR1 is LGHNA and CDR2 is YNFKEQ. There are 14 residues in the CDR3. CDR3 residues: CASSQDRAGDTQYF. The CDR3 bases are TGTGCCAGCAGCCAAGACCGGGCTGGTGATACGCAGTATTTT.

The CDR3: CASTFGGPLSYEQYF. CDR3 bases: TGTGCCAGCACCTTCGGAGGCCCACTCTCCTACGAGCAGTACTTC. The chain uses TRBV11-2 and TRBJ2-7, with D tentatively TRBD2 (5 bases). V lost 7 bases to trimming and J lost 0 bases, with 16 bases between them. Per germline, CDR1 SGHAT and CDR2 FQNNGV. The CDR3 is 15 residues long.

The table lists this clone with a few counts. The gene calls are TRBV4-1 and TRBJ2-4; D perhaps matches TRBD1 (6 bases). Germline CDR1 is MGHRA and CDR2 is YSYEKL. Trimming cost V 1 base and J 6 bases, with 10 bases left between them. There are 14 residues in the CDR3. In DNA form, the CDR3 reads TGCGCCAGCAGCCAAGCCGGACAGATAAACATTCAGTACTTC. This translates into CASSQAGQINIQYF.

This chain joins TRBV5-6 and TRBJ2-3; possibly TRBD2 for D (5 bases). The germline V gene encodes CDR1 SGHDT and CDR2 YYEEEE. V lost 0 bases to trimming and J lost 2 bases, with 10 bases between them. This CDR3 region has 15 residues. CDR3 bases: TGTGCCAGCAGCTTGGCCGGGCTAGCCACAGATACGCAGTATTTT. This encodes CASSLAGLATDTQYF. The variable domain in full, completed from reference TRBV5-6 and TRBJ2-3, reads DAGVTQSPTHLIKTRGQQVTLRCSPKSGHDTVSWYQQALGQGPQFIFQYYEEEERQRGNFPDRFSGHQFPNYSSELNVNALLLGDSALYLCASSLAGLATDTQYFGPGTRLTVL.

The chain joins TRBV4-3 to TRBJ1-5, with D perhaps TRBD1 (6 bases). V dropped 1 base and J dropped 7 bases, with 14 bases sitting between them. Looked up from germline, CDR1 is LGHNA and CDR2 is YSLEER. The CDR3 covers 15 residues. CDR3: CASSQGQVSGQPQHF. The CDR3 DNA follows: TGCGCCAGCAGCCAAGGACAGGTATCGGGACAGCCCCAGCATTTT.

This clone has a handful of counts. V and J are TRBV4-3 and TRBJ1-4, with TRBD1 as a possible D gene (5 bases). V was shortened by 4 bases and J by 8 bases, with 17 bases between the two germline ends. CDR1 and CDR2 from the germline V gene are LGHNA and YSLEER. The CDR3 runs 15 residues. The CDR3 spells CASSRSGTGEEKLFF. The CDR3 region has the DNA TGCGCCAGCAGCCGTTCCGGGACGGGAGAGGAAAAACTGTTTTTT.

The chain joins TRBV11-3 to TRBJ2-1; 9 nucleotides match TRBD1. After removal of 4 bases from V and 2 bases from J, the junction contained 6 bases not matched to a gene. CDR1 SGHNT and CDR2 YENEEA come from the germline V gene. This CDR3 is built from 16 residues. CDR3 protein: CASSSKQGATYNEQFF. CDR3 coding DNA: TGTGCCAGCAGCTCGAAACAGGGGGCGACCTACAATGAGCAGTTCTTC.

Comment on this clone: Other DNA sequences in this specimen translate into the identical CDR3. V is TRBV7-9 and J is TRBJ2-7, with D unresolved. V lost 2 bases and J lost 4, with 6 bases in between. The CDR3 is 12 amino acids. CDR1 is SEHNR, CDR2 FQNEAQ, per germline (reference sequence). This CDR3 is CASSLSQYEQYF. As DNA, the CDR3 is TGTGCCAGCAGCTTAAGCCAATACGAGCAGTACTTC.

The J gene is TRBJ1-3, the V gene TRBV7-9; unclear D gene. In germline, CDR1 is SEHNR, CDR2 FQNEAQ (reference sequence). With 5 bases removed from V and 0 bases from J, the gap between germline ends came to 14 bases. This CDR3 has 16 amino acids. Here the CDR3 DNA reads TGTGCCAGCAGCAGCGGTAGTTGGTTCTCTGGAAACACCATATATTTT. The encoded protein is CASSSGSWFSGNTIYF.

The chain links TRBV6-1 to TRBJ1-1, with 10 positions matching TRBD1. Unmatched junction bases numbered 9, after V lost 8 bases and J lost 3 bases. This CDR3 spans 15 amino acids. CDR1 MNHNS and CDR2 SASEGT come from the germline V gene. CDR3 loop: CASSRRQGADTEAFF. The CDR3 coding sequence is TGTGCCAGCTCCAGAAGACAGGGGGCAGACACTGAAGCTTTCTTT.

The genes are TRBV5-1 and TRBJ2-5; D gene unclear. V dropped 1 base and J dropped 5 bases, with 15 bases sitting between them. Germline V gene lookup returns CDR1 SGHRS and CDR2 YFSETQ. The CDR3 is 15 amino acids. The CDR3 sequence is CASSLRPAGSETQYF. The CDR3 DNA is TGCGCCAGCAGCTTGCGTCCCGCTGGTTCGGAGACCCAGTACTTC.

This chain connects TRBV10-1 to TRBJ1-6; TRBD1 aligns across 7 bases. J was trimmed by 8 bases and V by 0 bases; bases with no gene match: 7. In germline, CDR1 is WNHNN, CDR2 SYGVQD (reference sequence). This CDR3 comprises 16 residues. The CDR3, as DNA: TGCGCCAGCAGTGAGTCTTCCCTCACAGGGGATTCACCCCTCCACTTT. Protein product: CASSESSLTGDSPLHF.

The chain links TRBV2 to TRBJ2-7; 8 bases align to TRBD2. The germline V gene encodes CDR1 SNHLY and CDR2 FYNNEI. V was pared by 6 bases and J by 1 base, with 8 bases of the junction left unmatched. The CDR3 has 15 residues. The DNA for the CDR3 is TGTGCCAGCAGAGGAGGGACTAGACCTTCCTACGAGCAGTACTTC. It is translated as CASRGGTRPSYEQYF. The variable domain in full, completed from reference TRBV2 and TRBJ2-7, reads EPEVTQTPSHQVTQMGQEVILRCVPISNHLYFYWYRQILGQKVEFLVSFYNNEISEKSEIFDDQFSVERPDGSNFTLKIRSTKLEDSAMYFCASRGGTRPSYEQYFGPGTRLTVT.

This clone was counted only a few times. The CDR3 DNA reads as TGTGCCAGCAGCTGCCCCCTTGAGGGCACTGGAAACACCATATATTTT. Encoded protein: CASSCPLEGTGNTIYF. The rearrangement uses TRBV7-4 and TRBJ1-3; no firm D call. V dropped 4 bases and J dropped 2 bases, with 15 bases sitting between them. The length of the CDR3 is 16 residues. Germline values: CDR1 SGHVT, CDR2 SQSDAQ.

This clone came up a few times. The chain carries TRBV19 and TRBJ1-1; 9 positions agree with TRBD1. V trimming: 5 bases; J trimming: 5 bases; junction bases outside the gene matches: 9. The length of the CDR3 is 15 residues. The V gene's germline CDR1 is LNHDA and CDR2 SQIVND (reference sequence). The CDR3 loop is CASSGPGQGRTEAFF. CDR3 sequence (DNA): TGTGCCAGTAGTGGACCGGGACAGGGTAGAACTGAAGCTTTCTTT.

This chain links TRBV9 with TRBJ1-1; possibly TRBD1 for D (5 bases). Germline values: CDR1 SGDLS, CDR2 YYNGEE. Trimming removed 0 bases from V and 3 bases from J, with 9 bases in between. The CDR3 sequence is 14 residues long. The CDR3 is CASSVAGGDTEAFF. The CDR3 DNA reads TGTGCCAGCAGCGTAGCTGGGGGGGACACTGAAGCTTTCTTT.

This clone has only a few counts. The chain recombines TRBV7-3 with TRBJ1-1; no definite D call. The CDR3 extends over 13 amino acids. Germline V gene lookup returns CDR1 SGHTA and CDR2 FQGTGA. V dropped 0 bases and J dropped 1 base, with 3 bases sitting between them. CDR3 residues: CASSLTTNTEAFF. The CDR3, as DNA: TGTGCCAGCAGCTTAACAACGAACACTGAAGCTTTCTTT. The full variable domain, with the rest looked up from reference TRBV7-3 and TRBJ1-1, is GAGVSQTPSNKVTEKGKYVELRCDPISGHTALYWYRQSLGQGPEFLIYFQGTGAADDSGLPNDRFFAVRPEGSVSTLKIQRTERGDSAVYLCASSLTTNTEAFFGQGTRLTVV.

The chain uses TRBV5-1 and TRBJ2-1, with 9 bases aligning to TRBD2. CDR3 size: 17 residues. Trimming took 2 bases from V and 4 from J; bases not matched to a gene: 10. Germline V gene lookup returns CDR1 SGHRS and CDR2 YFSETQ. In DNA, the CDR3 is TGCGCCAGCAGCTTTGTGGGGGCTAGCGGGGTGTACAATGAGCAGTTCTTC. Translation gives CASSFVGASGVYNEQFF.

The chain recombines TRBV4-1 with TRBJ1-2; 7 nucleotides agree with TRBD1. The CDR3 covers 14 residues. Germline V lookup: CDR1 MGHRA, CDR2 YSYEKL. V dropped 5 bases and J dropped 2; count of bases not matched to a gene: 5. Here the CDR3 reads CASSGPGQNYGYTF. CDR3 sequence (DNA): TGCGCCAGCAGCGGACCGGGACAGAACTATGGCTACACCTTC.

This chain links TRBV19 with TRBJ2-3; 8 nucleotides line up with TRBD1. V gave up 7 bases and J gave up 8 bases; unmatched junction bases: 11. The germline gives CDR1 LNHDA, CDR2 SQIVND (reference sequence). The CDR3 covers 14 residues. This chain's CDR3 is CASNTGGGISTQYF. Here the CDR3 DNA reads TGTGCCAGTAATACAGGGGGAGGAATCTCTACGCAGTATTTT.

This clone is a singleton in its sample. The CDR3 protein is CASSLLQDNEKLFF. The CDR3 DNA reads TGCGCCAGCAGCTTGCTGCAGGATAATGAAAAACTGTTTTTT. This chain connects TRBV5-1 to TRBJ1-4, with no clear D. The germline V gene has CDR1 SGHRS and CDR2 YFSETQ. With 1 base removed from V and 4 bases from J, the gap between germline ends came to 8 bases. The CDR3 loop spans 14 amino acids.

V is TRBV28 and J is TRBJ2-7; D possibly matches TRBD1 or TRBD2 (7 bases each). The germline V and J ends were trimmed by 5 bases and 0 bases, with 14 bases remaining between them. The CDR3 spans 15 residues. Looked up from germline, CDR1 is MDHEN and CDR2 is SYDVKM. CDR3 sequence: CASSGGGQSSYEQYF. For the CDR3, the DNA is TGTGCCAGCAGTGGCGGGGGACAGAGCTCCTACGAGCAGTACTTC.

CDR3 DNA: TGTGCCATCAGCGGCGGGACAGGGGAAGAGCCCCAGCATTTT. It codes for CAISGGTGEEPQHF. The gene calls are TRBV10-3 and TRBJ1-5; 10 bases agree with TRBD1. V shed 6 bases and J 8 bases; nucleotides not matched to a gene: 7. The CDR3 covers 14 residues. Germline CDR1 is ENHRY and CDR2 is SYGVKD.

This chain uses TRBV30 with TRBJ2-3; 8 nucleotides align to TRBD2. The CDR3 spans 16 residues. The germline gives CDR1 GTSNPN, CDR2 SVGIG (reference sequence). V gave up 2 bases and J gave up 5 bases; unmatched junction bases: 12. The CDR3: CAWSSRTGGPIDTQYF. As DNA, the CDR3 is TGTGCCTGGAGTAGCCGAACGGGGGGGCCAATAGATACGCAGTATTTT.

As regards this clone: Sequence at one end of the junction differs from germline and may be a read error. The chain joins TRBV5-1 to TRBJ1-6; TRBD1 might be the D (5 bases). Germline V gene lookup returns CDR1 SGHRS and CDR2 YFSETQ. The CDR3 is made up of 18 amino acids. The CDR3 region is CASSGPTDERTYNSLLHF. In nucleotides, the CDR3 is TGCGCCAGCAGCGGACCGACAGATGAACGGACCTATAATTCACTCCTCCACTTT.

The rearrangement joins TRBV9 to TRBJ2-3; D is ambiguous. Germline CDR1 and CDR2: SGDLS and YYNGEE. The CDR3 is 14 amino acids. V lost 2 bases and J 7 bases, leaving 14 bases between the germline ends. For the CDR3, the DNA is TGTGCCAGCAGCGTTCCCCACCAAGGAAATACGCAGTATTTT. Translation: CASSVPHQGNTQYF.

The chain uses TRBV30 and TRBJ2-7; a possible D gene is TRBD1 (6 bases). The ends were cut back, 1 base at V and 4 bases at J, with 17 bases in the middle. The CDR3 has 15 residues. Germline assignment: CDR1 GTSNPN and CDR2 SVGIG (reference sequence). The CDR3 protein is CAWSAPGVSAYEQYF. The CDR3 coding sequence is TGTGCCTGGAGTGCTCCAGGGGTTTCGGCGTACGAGCAGTACTTC. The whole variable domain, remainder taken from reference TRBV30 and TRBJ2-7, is SQTIHQWPATLVQPVGSPLSLECTVEGTSNPNLYWYRQAAGRGLQLLFYSVGIGQISSEVPQNLSASRPQDRQFILSSKKLLLSDSGFYLCAWSAPGVSAYEQYFGPGTRLTVT.

The CDR3 loop reads CASSPSSRDRQYF. Here the CDR3 DNA reads TGTGCCAGCAGCCCTAGTAGCCGGGACAGGCAGTATTTT. The V and J genes are TRBV7-3 and TRBJ2-3; 7 nucleotides align to TRBD1. Germline assignment: CDR1 SGHTA and CDR2 FQGTGA. Trimming removed 5 bases from V and 11 bases from J; junction bases left unmatched: 10. The CDR3 loop spans 13 amino acids.

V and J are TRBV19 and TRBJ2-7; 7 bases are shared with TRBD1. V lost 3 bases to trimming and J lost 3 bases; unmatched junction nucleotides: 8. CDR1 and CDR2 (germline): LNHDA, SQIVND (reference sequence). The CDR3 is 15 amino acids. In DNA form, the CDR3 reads TGTGCCAGTAGTATTCGACAGGGTGAGTTCTACGAGCAGTACTTC. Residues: CASSIRQGEFYEQYF.